This passage covers 8 T cell receptor beta chains from one sample sequenced in a study of blood T cell repertoires in COVID-19. Produced via immunoSEQ multiplex PCR; TCRdb's table is partial and in-frame only. The table shows some 150,000 clones, with 83% occurring only once. The sample taken for sequencing was PBMCs or T cells enriched from blood (not recorded which). These receptors all come from a woman aged 50 to 65 in a cohort exposed to, infected with or recovered from COVID-19 (not recorded which).

The rearrangement uses TRBV19 and TRBJ1-5, with D possibly TRBD1 on 6 matching bases. The CDR3 loop spans 13 amino acids. Germline V gene lookup returns CDR1 LNHDA and CDR2 SQIVND (reference sequence). The ends were cut back, 5 bases at V and 2 bases at J, with 7 bases in the middle. For the CDR3, the DNA is TGTGCCAGTAGTCACAGGGGCAATCAGCCCCAGCATTTT. Protein sequence: CASSHRGNQPQHF.

The chain has TRBV14 and TRBJ2-3; 13 nucleotides align to TRBD2. J lost 7 bases, V lost 0 bases, and 19 bases had no gene match. This CDR3 spans 21 amino acids. Germline assignment: CDR1 SGHDN and CDR2 FVKESK. CDR3 sequence: CASSQDRRGLAGVSGVNTQYF. DNA for the CDR3: TGTGCCAGCAGCCAAGATCGGAGAGGACTAGCGGGAGTGTCGGGGGTTAATACGCAGTATTTT.

This chain connects TRBV7-2 to TRBJ1-6; 7 bases align to TRBD1. Germline CDR1 SGHTA, CDR2 FQGNSA. The J segment lost 2 bases and the V segment lost 2 bases, leaving 6 bases of the junction unmatched. The length of the CDR3 is 17 residues. CDR3 DNA: TGTGCCAGCAGCTTAACGACAGGGAGGACCTATAATTCACCCCTCCACTTT. Its protein product is CASSLTTGRTYNSPLHF.

This chain connects TRBV5-6 to TRBJ2-7, with D possibly matching TRBD1 (5 bases). V gave up 0 bases and J gave up 6 bases, with 10 bases separating them. This CDR3 has 13 amino acids. CDR1 SGHDT and CDR2 YYEEEE come from the germline V gene. CDR3 nucleotides: TGTGCCAGCAGCTTGGTGTCAGGGCGCGAGCAGTACTTC. Protein sequence: CASSLVSGREQYF.

The V gene is TRBV27, the J gene TRBJ1-1; D uncertain. Trimming removed 6 bases from V and 2 bases from J, with 10 bases in between. This CDR3 contains 13 residues. Germline V gives CDR1 MNHEY, CDR2 SMNVEV (reference sequence). The CDR3, as DNA: TGTGCCAGCAGCCTTACAGAAAACACTGAAGCTTTCTTT. Its translation: CASSLTENTEAFF.

The chain combines TRBV7-2 with TRBJ2-3; D perhaps matches TRBD2 (5 bases). V shed 2 bases and J shed 1 base, with 16 bases lying between them. CDR1 SGHTA and CDR2 FQGNSA come from the germline V gene. This CDR3 is 17 amino acids long. The CDR3 is CASSLFVRGSGTDTQYF. The CDR3 DNA is TGTGCCAGCAGCTTATTTGTTCGGGGAAGTGGCACAGATACGCAGTATTTT.

This clone came up once. The V gene is TRBV16, the J gene TRBJ1-2; D is unresolved. From germline, CDR1 is KGHSY and CDR2 FQNENV. V was pared by 4 bases and J by 8 bases, with 11 bases between. The CDR3 spans 12 residues. CDR3 DNA sequence: TGTGCCAGCAGCCTCTCGGGTAACGGCTACACCTTC. Its protein product is CASSLSGNGYTF.

This rearrangement joins TRBV15 to TRBJ1-1; D is unresolved. Per germline, CDR1 LNHNV and CDR2 YYDKDF (reference sequence). The CDR3 covers 13 residues. The ends were cut back, 5 bases at V and 7 bases at J, with 14 bases in the middle. The CDR3 protein is CATSPGGSIEAFF. In nucleotides, the CDR3 is TGTGCCACCAGCCCCGGAGGTAGTATTGAAGCTTTCTTT.